This T cell receptor (beta chain) was retrieved from a study of T cell responses to AZD1222 COVID-19 vaccine. Findings of the study overall: Donors in the cohort were predominantly white British and more often female, and clonal diversity was possibly underestimated. Targeting of unmutated variant regions was reportedly seen in nearly half of spike-specific TCRs.

Worth noting for this clone: Its antigen is not identified.

Clones were sequenced by immunoSEQ multiplex PCR, and TCRdb holds only the in-frame ones, with some missing. The profile covers 100,000 or so clones, with around 87% appearing a single time and roughly 10% taken by the ten largest. It was second doses at about 4 or about 12 weeks that were pooled. Material: peripheral blood, obtained 28 days after the second AZD1222 dose. The sequence came from an adult who received the AZD1222 COVID-19 vaccine.

CDR3 nucleotide sequence: TGTGCCAGCAGCTATGATAGGGGGCCCATCGATGAGCAGTTCTTC. Protein: CASSYDRGPIDEQFF. The V call is TRBV11-2, the J call TRBJ2-1, with 7 bases matching TRBD1. Per the germline V gene, CDR1 is SGHAT and CDR2 is FQNNGV. Unmatched junction bases numbered 11, after V lost 4 bases and J lost 8 bases. The CDR3 contains 15 residues.